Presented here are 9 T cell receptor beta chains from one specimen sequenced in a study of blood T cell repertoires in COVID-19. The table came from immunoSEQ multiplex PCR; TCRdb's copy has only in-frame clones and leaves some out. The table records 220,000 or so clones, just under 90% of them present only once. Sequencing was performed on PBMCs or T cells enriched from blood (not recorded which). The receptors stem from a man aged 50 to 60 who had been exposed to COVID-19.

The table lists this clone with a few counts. In nucleotides, the CDR3 is TGTGCCACTCCCGGGGGTGATAACTATGGCTACACCTTC. Encoded protein: CATPGGDNYGYTF. This chain connects TRBV6-5 to TRBJ1-2, with D possibly being TRBD1 (5 bases). The CDR3 length is 13 residues. V shed 10 bases and J shed 1 base, with 13 bases lying between them. The germline gives CDR1 MNHEY, CDR2 SVGAGI.

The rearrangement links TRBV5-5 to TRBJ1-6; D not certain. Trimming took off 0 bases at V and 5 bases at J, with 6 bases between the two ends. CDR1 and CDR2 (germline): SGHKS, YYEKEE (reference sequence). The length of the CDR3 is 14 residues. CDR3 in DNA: TGTGCCAGCAGCTTGGGAGAGAATAATTCACCCCTCCACTTT. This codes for CASSLGENNSPLHF.

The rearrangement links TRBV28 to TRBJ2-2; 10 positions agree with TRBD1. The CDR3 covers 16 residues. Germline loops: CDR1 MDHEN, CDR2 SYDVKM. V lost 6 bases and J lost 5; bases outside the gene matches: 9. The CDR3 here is CASSPFGQGVTGELFF. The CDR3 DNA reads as TGTGCCAGCAGCCCATTCGGACAGGGGGTAACCGGGGAGCTGTTTTTT. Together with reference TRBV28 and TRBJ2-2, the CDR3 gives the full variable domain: DVKVTQSSRYLVKRTGEKVFLECVQDMDHENMFWYRQDPGLGLRLIYFSYDVKMKEKGDIPEGYSVSREKKERFSLILESASTNQTSMYLCASSPFGQGVTGELFFGEGSRLTVL.

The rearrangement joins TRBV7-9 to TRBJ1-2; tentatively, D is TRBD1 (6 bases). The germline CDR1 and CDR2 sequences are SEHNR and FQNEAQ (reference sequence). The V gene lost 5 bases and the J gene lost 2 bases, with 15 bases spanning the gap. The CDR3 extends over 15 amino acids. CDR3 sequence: CASSLLQRGNYGYTF. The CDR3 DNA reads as TGTGCCAGCAGCCTACTCCAAAGGGGGAACTATGGCTACACCTTC.

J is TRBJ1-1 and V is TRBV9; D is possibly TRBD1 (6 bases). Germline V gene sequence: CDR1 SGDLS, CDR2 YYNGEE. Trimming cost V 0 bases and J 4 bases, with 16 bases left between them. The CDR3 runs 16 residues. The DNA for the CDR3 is TGTGCCAGCAGCGTAGGGGGTACAGGGTTCGGCACTGAAGCTTTCTTT. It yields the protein CASSVGGTGFGTEAFF.

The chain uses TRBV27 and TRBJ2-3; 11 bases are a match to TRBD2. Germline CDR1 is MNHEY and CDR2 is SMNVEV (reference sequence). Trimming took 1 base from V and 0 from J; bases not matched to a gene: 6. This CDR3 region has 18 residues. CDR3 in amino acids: CASSLFLAGGSSTDTQYF. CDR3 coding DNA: TGTGCCAGCAGTTTATTTCTAGCGGGGGGCTCCAGCACAGATACGCAGTATTTT.

The CDR3 DNA follows: TGCAGCGTTGCAGTGTCAGGAACCAATCAGCCCCAGCATTTT. The encoded protein is CSVAVSGTNQPQHF. The J gene is TRBJ1-5, the V gene TRBV29-1; D gene unclear. The CDR3 contains 14 residues. Germline CDR1 and CDR2: SQVTM and ANQGSEA. The V end was cut by 4 bases, the J end by 3 bases, with 13 bases between.

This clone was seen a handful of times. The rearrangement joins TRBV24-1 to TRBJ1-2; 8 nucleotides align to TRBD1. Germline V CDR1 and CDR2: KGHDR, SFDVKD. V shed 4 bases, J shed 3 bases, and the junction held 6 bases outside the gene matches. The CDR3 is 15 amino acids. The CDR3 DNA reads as TGTGCCACCAGTGAATCGGACAGGGACCACTATGGCTACACCTTC. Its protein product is CATSESDRDHYGYTF.

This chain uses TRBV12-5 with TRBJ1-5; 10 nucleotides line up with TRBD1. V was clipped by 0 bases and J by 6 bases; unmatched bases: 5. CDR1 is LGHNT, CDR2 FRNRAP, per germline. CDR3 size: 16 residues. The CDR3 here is CASGLVRGQGSQPQHF. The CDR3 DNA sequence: TGTGCTAGTGGTTTGGTACGGGGACAGGGGAGTCAGCCCCAGCATTTT.